This entry concerns a single T cell receptor (beta chain). The V segment lost 2 bases and the J segment 0 bases; nucleotides outside the gene matches: 11. Germline-derived CDR1 and CDR2 are SNHLY and FYNNEI. CDR3 length equals 18 residues. This record belongs to a study of cytomegalovirus exposure and HLA in healthy donors. The PCR had 60 Vbeta and 13 Jbeta primers. Sequencing was performed with immunoSEQ multiplex PCR; in TCRdb, only in-frame clones are kept and a portion is missing. The sample includes about 140,000 clones, around 82% of them seen just once. Sequenced sample: PBMCs. This chain links TRBV2 with TRBJ2-7; 9 nucleotides line up with TRBD2. This TCR was sampled from a man aged 45-65 years in good health and CMV-seronegative. CDR3 protein: CASSEPPGSGGRSYEQYF. The CDR3 nucleotides read TGTGCCAGCAGTGAACCGCCTGGTAGCGGGGGACGCTCCTACGAGCAGTACTTC. Full variable domain (remainder filled in from reference TRBV2 and TRBJ2-7): EPEVTQTPSHQVTQMGQEVILRCVPISNHLYFYWYRQILGQKVEFLVSFYNNEISEKSEIFDDQFSVERPDGSNFTLKIRSTKLEDSAMYFCASSEPPGSGGRSYEQYFGPGTRLTVT.